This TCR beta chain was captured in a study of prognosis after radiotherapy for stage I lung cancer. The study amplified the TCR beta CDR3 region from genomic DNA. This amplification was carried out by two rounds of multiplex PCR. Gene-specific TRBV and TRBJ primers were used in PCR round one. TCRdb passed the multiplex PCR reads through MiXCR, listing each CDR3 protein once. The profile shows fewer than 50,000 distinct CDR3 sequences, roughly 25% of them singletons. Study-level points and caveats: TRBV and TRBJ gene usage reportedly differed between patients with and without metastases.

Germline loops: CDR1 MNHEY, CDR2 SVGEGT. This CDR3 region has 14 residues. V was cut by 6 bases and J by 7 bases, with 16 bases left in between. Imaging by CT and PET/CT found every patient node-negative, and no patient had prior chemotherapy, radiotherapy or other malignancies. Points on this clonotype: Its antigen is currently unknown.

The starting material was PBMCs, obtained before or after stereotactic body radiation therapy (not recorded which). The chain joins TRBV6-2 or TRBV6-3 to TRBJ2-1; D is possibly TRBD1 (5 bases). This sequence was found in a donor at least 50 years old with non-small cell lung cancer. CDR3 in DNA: TGTGCCAGCAGCGCGACATGGGGCTTGAATGAGCAGTTCTTC. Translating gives CASSATWGLNEQFF.